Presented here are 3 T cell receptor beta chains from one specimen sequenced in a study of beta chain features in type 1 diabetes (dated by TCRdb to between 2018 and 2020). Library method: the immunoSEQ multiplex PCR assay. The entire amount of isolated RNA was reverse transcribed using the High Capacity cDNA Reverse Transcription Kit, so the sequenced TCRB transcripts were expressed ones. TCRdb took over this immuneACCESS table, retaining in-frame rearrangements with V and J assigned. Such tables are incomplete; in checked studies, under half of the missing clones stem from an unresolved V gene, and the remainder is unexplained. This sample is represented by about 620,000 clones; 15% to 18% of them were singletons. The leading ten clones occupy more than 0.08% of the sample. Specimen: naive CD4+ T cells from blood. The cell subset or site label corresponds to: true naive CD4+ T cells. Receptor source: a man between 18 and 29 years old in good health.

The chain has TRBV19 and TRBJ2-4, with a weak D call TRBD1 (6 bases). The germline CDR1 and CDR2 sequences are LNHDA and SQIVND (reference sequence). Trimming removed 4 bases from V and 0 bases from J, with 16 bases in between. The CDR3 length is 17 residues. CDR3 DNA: TGTGCCAGTAGTAAGACTACAGGGCTTCTAGCCAAAAACATTCAGTACTTC. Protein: CASSKTTGLLAKNIQYF.

The CDR3 loop is CASSLVTGAETQYF. CDR3 nucleotides: TGTGCCAGCAGCTTAGTAACAGGGGCAGAGACCCAGTACTTC. The chain joins TRBV11-2 to TRBJ2-5, with 7 bases identical to TRBD1. The length of the CDR3 is 14 residues. The germline V gene encodes CDR1 SGHAT and CDR2 FQNNGV. Germline trimming cut 1 base from V and 4 bases from J; bases unmatched to any gene: 3.

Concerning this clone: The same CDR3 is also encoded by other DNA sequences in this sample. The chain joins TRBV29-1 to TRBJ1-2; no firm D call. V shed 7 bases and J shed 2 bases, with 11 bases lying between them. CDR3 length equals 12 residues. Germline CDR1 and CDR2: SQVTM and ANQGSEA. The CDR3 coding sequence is TGCAGCGCCCTGGACGGGAACTATGGCTACACCTTC. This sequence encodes CSALDGNYGYTF.